These T cell receptor beta chains were read from a single sample in a study of blood T cells in healthy people across ages. TCRdb passed the 5' RACE reads through MiXCR, listing each CDR3 protein once. The data hold about 1.5 million distinct CDR3 sequences, with around 40% observed a single time. The sequenced sample was blood. The origin of the receptors is a woman younger than 30 in good health. Both conserved end residues are part of each CDR3. D genes are given only for firm matches. Only some rows state a clone size, as once, few, many or a class for expanded clones.

>.|TRBV27|TRBJ1-1|.
TGTGCCAGCAGTTTATATCCCCTCCTGAGGGAAAACACTGAAGCTTTCTTT
CASSLYPLLRENTEAFF
>few|TRBV27|TRBJ2-1|.
TGTGCCAGCAGTTTCTATCCCAATGAGCAGTTCTTC
CASSFYPNEQFF
>few|TRBV4-2|TRBJ2-7|.
TGTGCCAGCAGCCAAGGTCCCAGCGGGCCCTACAATGAGCAGTACTTC
CASSQGPSGPYNEQYF
>few|TRBV28|TRBJ2-1|TRBD2
TGTGCCAGCAATCTAGCGGGGGGCAATGAGCAGTTCTTC
CASNLAGGNEQFF
>.|TRBV20-1|TRBJ2-3|TRBD1
TGCAGTGCTAGAGATCTCGTGACAGGGCTCACAGATACGCAGTATTTT
CSARDLVTGLTDTQYF
>few|TRBV3-1|TRBJ1-5|.
TGTGCCAGCAGCCAAGATTTAGGGGGTAAGCCCCAGCATTTT
CASSQDLGGKPQHF
>few|TRBV7-2|TRBJ1-5|.
TGTGCCAGCAGATCCGGACACCTTAGCAATCAGCCCCAGCATTTT
CASRSGHLSNQPQHF
>.|TRBV6-2/TRBV6-3|TRBJ1-5|.
TGTGCCAGCAGTTACTGGGGGGACAATCAGCCCCAGCATTTT
CASSYWGDNQPQHF
>few|TRBV7-9|TRBJ2-1|TRBD2
TGTGCCAGCAGCTTAGGACTAGCGGGAGGAATATACAATGAGCAGTTCTTC
CASSLGLAGGIYNEQFF
>.|TRBV12-3/TRBV12-4|TRBJ2-1|.
TGTGCCAGCAGTTTAGATAGGGGAGATGAGCAGTTCTTC
CASSLDRGDEQFF
>few|TRBV12-3/TRBV12-4|TRBJ1-1|.
TGTGCCAGCAGCGACAGGATGGACTGGGAAGCTTTCTTT
CASSDRMDWEAFF
>.|TRBV9|TRBJ1-4|TRBD1
TGTGCCAGCAGCGCACCGGGACAGGGAGATGAAAAACTGTTTTTT
CASSAPGQGDEKLFF
>.|TRBV4-2|TRBJ2-1|.
TGTGCCAGCAGGTATGCTTTAGGCAATGAGCAGTTCTTC
CASRYALGNEQFF
>.|TRBV9|TRBJ1-3|.
TGTGCCAGCAGCACCAGCAGTCTTGTCTCTGGAAACACCATATATTTT
CASSTSSLVSGNTIYF
>few|TRBV2|TRBJ1-1|TRBD1
TGTGCCAGCAGACCAAGGGACAGGGGCACTGAAGCTTTCTTT
CASRPRDRGTEAFF
>.|TRBV25-1|TRBJ2-1|TRBD2
TGTGCCAGCCTTGCGAGACAGGGAACTAGCGGGGGAAATGAGCAGTTCTTC
CASLARQGTSGGNEQFF
>few|TRBV6-5|TRBJ2-3|.
TGTGCCAGCAGCTCCGATGTCAGAGGGCGCACAGATACGCAGTATTTT
CASSSDVRGRTDTQYF
>.|TRBV30|TRBJ2-7|.
TGTGCCTGGAGTGCTCAGGGCTACGAGCAGTACTTC
CAWSAQGYEQYF
>many|TRBV7-9|TRBJ2-1|.
TGTGCCAGCAGCTTAGACGGCCCCAATGAGCAGTTCTTC
CASSLDGPNEQFF
>.|TRBV5-1|TRBJ1-1|.
TGCGCCAGCAGCTTGGACCAGGGTGGCACTGAAGCTTTCTTT
CASSLDQGGTEAFF
>.|TRBV6-2/TRBV6-3|TRBJ1-2|.
TGTGCCAGCAGTTACTCGCCTCTTAACTATGGCTACACCTTC
CASSYSPLNYGYTF
>.|TRBV2|TRBJ2-7|TRBD2
TGTGCCAGCAGTCGGGAGGCTGAAAGCTCCTACGAGCAGTACTTC
CASSREAESSYEQYF
>few|TRBV7-3|TRBJ2-3|TRBD2
TGTGCCAGCAGCTCCACCCCTTCGTCGGGAGGGATTACAGATACGCAGTATTTT
CASSSTPSSGGITDTQYF
>.|TRBV5-1|TRBJ1-6|.
TGCGCCAGCAGCCTCTGGACGGGGAATTCTAATTCACCCCTCCACTTT
CASSLWTGNSNSPLHF
>.|TRBV12-3/TRBV12-4|TRBJ2-3|.
TGTGCCAGCAGTTTATTAACGGGCACAGATACGCAGTATTTT
CASSLLTGTDTQYF
>few|TRBV10-3|TRBJ2-1|.
TGTGCCATCAGTGAGACTGGGACTTCCTACAATGAGCAGTTCTTC
CAISETGTSYNEQFF
>.|TRBV25-1|TRBJ2-3|TRBD1
TGTGCCAGCAGTGAATGGGGGACAGGGGCGCTTTTGGGGACAGATACGCAGTATTTT
CASSEWGTGALLGTDTQYF
>.|TRBV4-1|TRBJ1-1|.
TGCGCCAGCAGCCAGGAACAGAAGATGAACACTGAAGCTTTCTTT
CASSQEQKMNTEAFF
>once|TRBV2|TRBJ1-4|TRBD1
TGTGCCAGCAGGGAAACGACACCGGGACAGCCGTTTGAAAAACTGTTTTTT
CASRETTPGQPFEKLFF
>few|TRBV6-2/TRBV6-3|TRBJ2-1|TRBD2
TGTGCCAGCAGTTACTCGCTAGCGGGAGACAATGAGCAGTTCTTC
CASSYSLAGDNEQFF
>.|TRBV6-5|TRBJ2-5|TRBD1
TGTGCCAGCAGGGTGACAGGGGGCTATGAGACCCAGTACTTC
CASRVTGGYETQYF
>.|TRBV12-3/TRBV12-4|TRBJ1-2|.
TGTGCCAGCAGTTTCGGGGACGCTGGCTACACCTTC
CASSFGDAGYTF
>.|TRBV12-3/TRBV12-4|TRBJ2-2|.
TGTGCCAGCGGGTGGAGCACCGGGGAGCTGTTTTTT
CASGWSTGELFF
>.|TRBV29-1|TRBJ1-6|.
TGCAGCGTTGAAGAAGGGATGGCCCTCCACTTT
CSVEEGMALHF
>few|TRBV6-2/TRBV6-3|TRBJ2-5|TRBD1
TGTGCCAGCAAAGGGACAGGCGAAGAGACCCAGTACTTC
CASKGTGEETQYF
>many|TRBV10-3|TRBJ2-1|TRBD2
TGTGCCATCCAAGCGGGATCTCTCAATGAGCAGTTCTTC
CAIQAGSLNEQFF
>few|TRBV12-3/TRBV12-4|TRBJ1-2|.
TGTGCCAGCAGTTTGAAGATAGGGGAGAACTATGGCTACACCTTC
CASSLKIGENYGYTF
>.|TRBV20-1|TRBJ2-1|.
TGCAGTGCTAGACCAGTGCCGGGGTCCCGGGGTGAGCAGTTCTTC
CSARPVPGSRGEQFF
>.|TRBV10-3|TRBJ2-5|.
TGTGCCATCAGTGACTGGGAAGCGGGACACCCATACAATGAGCAGTACTTC
CAISDWEAGHPYNEQYF
>few|TRBV6-6|TRBJ2-1|.
TGTGCCAGCAGTTACTCTGGAGAGTACAATGAGCAGTTCTTC
CASSYSGEYNEQFF
>.|TRBV7-9|TRBJ2-2|.
TGTGCCAGCAGCCCCAACCTGGCAGGCTTCGGCACCGGGGAGCTGTTTTTT
CASSPNLAGFGTGELFF
>.|TRBV3-1|TRBJ2-7|.
TGTGCCAGCAGCCAAGGATTGGGACAATCGAGCGAGCAGTACTTC
CASSQGLGQSSEQYF
>few|TRBV12-3/TRBV12-4|TRBJ2-3|TRBD2
TGTGCCAGCAGTTCAAAAAGACTAGCGGGGGAATTGGCAGATACGCAGTATTTT
CASSSKRLAGELADTQYF